The 8 T cell receptor beta chains below come from one sample, sequenced in a study of long-term antiretroviral therapy in people with HIV. immunoSEQ v3.0 was run at survey level. Data came from immunoSEQ multiplex PCR; TCRdb stores just in-frame clones and leaves some out. The table has approximately 21,000 clones, 81% seen once; the top ten hold approximately 7.7%. Here the sequenced sample was unsorted PBMCs, taken 1.5 years after starting antiretroviral therapy. These receptors all come from a man aged 25-40 years with HIV.

This clone was seen more than once but under ten times. J is TRBJ1-5 and V is TRBV7-2; D not certain. This CDR3 comprises 14 residues. Germline CDR1 is SGHTA and CDR2 is FQGNSA. Trimming cost V 0 bases and J 4 bases, with 7 bases left between them. CDR3 loop: CASSLAAANQPQHF. The DNA for the CDR3 is TGTGCCAGCAGCTTAGCGGCAGCTAATCAGCCCCAGCATTTT.

The sample holds one count of this clone. The chain recombines TRBV19 with TRBJ2-1; D may be TRBD2 (6 bases). The germline CDR1 and CDR2 sequences are LNHDA and SQIVND (reference sequence). The ends were cut back, 0 bases at V and 15 bases at J, with 15 bases in the middle. The CDR3 covers 13 residues. CDR3 amino acids: CASSIDKVGLPFF. CDR3 nucleotide sequence: TGTGCCAGTAGTATAGATAAAGTAGGACTACCGTTCTTC.

The chain employs TRBV2 and TRBJ2-5, with TRBD1 matching 8 bases. This CDR3 has 14 amino acids. The V and J ends lost 8 bases and 0 bases, in that order; junction bases with no gene match: 5. Looked up from germline, CDR1 is SNHLY and CDR2 is FYNNEI. The chain's CDR3 is CASRRQGYQETQYF. The CDR3 DNA reads as TGTGCCAGCCGGAGACAGGGGTACCAAGAGACCCAGTACTTC.

This chain connects TRBV6-5 to TRBJ2-7, with D unresolved. Trimming removed 2 bases from V and 2 bases from J, with 13 bases in between. Looked up from germline, CDR1 is MNHEY and CDR2 is SVGAGI. The CDR3 runs 15 residues. CDR3 sequence: CASSYGVAHTYEQYF. Here the CDR3 DNA reads TGTGCCAGCAGTTACGGGGTTGCCCACACCTACGAGCAGTACTTC.

The chain carries TRBV7-6 and TRBJ1-1; tentatively, D is TRBD1 (5 bases). The CDR3 contains 13 residues. In germline, CDR1 is SGHVS, CDR2 FNYEAQ. V was shortened by 7 bases and J by 4 bases, with 13 bases between the two germline ends. The CDR3 sequence: CASTRGPRTEAFF. The CDR3 nucleotides are TGTGCCAGCACCCGGGGACCGCGCACTGAAGCTTTCTTT. The whole variable domain, filled in from reference TRBV7-6 and TRBJ1-1, reads GAGVSQSPRYKVTKRGQDVALRCDPISGHVSLYWYRQALGQGPEFLTYFNYEAQQDKSGLPNDRFSAERPEGSISTLTIQRTEQRDSAMYRCASTRGPRTEAFFGQGTRLTVV.

V gene TRBV6-4 combines with J gene TRBJ1-6, with a tentative D call TRBD1 (5 bases). Germline V lookup: CDR1 MRHNA, CDR2 SNTAGT. V was pared by 5 bases and J by 10 bases, with 15 bases between. The CDR3 runs 14 residues. The CDR3 is CASSLQGSGSPLHF. For the CDR3, the DNA is TGTGCCAGCAGTCTGCAGGGATCGGGCTCACCCCTCCACTTT.

This clone came up once. The V call is TRBV4-1, the J call TRBJ1-1; 7 bases line up with TRBD1. J gave up 5 bases and V 5 bases, and 14 bases lay outside the gene matches. The CDR3 contains 16 residues. Germline values: CDR1 MGHRA, CDR2 YSYEKL. Written as DNA, the CDR3 is TGCGCCAGCAGCGGGACAGCGCCCCGTCCTGATACTGAAGCTTTCTTT. Amino acid sequence: CASSGTAPRPDTEAFF.

This sequence joins TRBV12-5 and TRBJ1-1; 11 positions match TRBD1. Germline V gives CDR1 LGHNT, CDR2 FRNRAP. The CDR3 is 15 residues long. V dropped 5 bases and J dropped 1; count of bases not matched to a gene: 3. This chain's CDR3 is CASGADRGQNTEAFF. CDR3 sequence (DNA): TGTGCTAGTGGTGCGGACAGGGGGCAGAACACTGAAGCTTTCTTT. Looking up the rest from reference TRBV12-5 and TRBJ1-1 gives the full variable domain: DARVTQTPRHKVTEMGQEVTMRCQPILGHNTVFWYRQTMMQGLELLAYFRNRAPLDDSGMPKDRFSAEMPDATLATLKIQPSEPRDSAVYFCASGADRGQNTEAFFGQGTRLTVV.